A selection of T cell receptor beta chains follows, all from one sample in a study of blood T cell repertoires in COVID-19. The protocol was immunoSEQ multiplex PCR, while the TCRdb copy is restricted to in-frame clones and leaves out a portion. Here the sample spans 200,000 to 250,000 clones, roughly 85% being singletons. The sequencing sample was made of PBMCs or T cells enriched from blood (not recorded which). The source of these receptors is a woman between 45 and 60 years old with acute COVID-19. CDR3s include the opening cysteine and the closing phenylalanine or tryptophan. Fields, in order: clone size, CDR3 length, V gene, CDR3 protein. For some rows the clone size is stated as once, few or many, or as a class when expanded; others skip it.

NA	14	TRBV25-1	CASSEFIANNEQFF
NA	13	TRBV7-3	CASSPNAGQPQHF
once	14	TRBV6-2/TRBV6-3	CASSIGQGATEAFF
once	14	TRBV2	CASSRDRQTGGYTF
NA	15	TRBV4-3	CASSHQQAHTDTQYF
NA	13	TRBV19	CASSGQFQETQYF
NA	14	TRBV7-9	CASSFGHGRETQYF
NA	16	TRBV6-1	CASSERDRGRTGELFF
NA	12	TRBV11-3	CASSYRGSEAFF
many	14	TRBV5-1	CASSLEGRGTEAFF
NA	14	TRBV7-6	CASSLAFGLGEQYF
NA	13	TRBV30	CAWSSGTGQKLFF
few	15	TRBV6-1	CASSDLLGGAYGYTF
NA	13	TRBV19	CARTFWAGQPQHF
NA	19	TRBV24-1	CATSILGRVRDSGANVLTF
NA	14	TRBV10-3	CAVGPGGNTGELFF
NA	15	TRBV19	CASSIGGTGTYEQYF
NA	16	TRBV5-4	CASTHSGRKTNSPLHF
NA	17	TRBV7-8	CASSPTVAGQGLYEQYF
NA	11	TRBV6-5	CASSTGERLFF
few	17	TRBV7-2	CASSLEGLAGGLYEQYF
NA	14	TRBV9	CASSVRDRVHEQFF
NA	17	TRBV5-6	CASSFASGGDRTDTQYF
NA	15	TRBV6-5	CASSPQNPTGYEQYF
few	18	TRBV7-2	CASSLALGRQVIIHPLHF
NA	13	TRBV5-1	CASSGMSSDTQYF
NA	16	TRBV7-8	CASSLEAGVNTGELFF